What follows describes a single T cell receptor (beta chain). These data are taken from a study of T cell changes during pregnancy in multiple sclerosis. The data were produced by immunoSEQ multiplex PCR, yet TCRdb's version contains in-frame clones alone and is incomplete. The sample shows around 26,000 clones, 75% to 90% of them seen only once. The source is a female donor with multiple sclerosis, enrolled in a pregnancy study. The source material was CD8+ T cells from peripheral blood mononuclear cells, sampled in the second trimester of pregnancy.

CDR3 amino acids: CASSRFSSDGELFF. The CDR3 nucleotides read TGTGCCAGCAGCCGGTTTAGCAGCGACGGGGAGCTGTTTTTT. The chain couples TRBV4-2 to TRBJ2-2; D unresolved. V gave up 4 bases and J gave up 7 bases, with 13 bases separating them. The CDR3 runs to 14 residues. Germline V lookup: CDR1 LGHNA, CDR2 YNFKEQ.